This T cell receptor (beta chain) was documented in a study of Ad26.COV2.S vaccination and SARS-CoV-2 variants. TCRdb's copy holds only in-frame clones and misses some; the assay was immunoSEQ multiplex PCR. Of roughly 380,000 clones in the sample, around 90% were seen once. Trimming cost V 4 bases and J 3 bases; bases outside gene matches: 7. Germline V gives CDR1 ENHRY, CDR2 SYGVKD. CDR3 length: 15 residues. The sample was peripheral blood, taken after recovery from COVID-19. The chain employs TRBV10-3 and TRBJ2-7, with 9 nucleotides matching TRBD1. The clonotype comes from a human donor who had recovered from COVID-19. CDR3 sequence (DNA): TGTGCCATCAGTGTTAGGAAGGACAGGGGCTACGAGCAGTACTTC. Residues: CAISVRKDRGYEQYF.